In this sample, the clone carrying this T cell receptor beta chain turned up a few times. The target antigen is unknown. The data are from a study of T cell repertoires in cytomegalovirus infection. TCRdb ran MiXCR on the reads and lists one entry per CDR3 protein. Among about half a million distinct CDR3 sequences listed, 30% to 35% were seen once. The sequences come from cultured PBMCs, collected from culture after CMV antigen stimulation. The source is a human donor in good health (CMV status not recorded). Some clones in this sample may be carry-over from other donors' samples.

The CDR3 bases are TGTGCCAGCAGGCGTACATCCGGGACTGTTACCACAGATACGCAGTATTTT. This encodes CASRRTSGTVTTDTQYF. The rearrangement links TRBV7-2 to TRBJ2-3; weak D call: TRBD2 (6 bases). The V end lost 6 bases, the J end lost 2 bases, and 21 bases lay between the germline ends. CDR3 length: 17 residues. The germline CDR1 and CDR2 sequences are SGHTA and FQGNSA.